This T cell receptor (beta chain) was recovered during a study of blood T cells in healthy people across ages. There are 12 residues in the CDR3. The V end was cut by 6 bases, the J end by 7 bases, with 12 bases between. Germline CDR1 LGHNA, CDR2 YNFKEQ. As to this clonotype: Its specificity is not known.

Overall study results and limits: Possibly, changes in expanded clonotypes were confounded because donor CMV status was unknown. A roughly linear age-dependent decrease characterized TCR beta diversity per million T cells.

Combining a sample-barcoded 5' primer with a J-beta primer mix, a second PCR ran for roughly 7 to 11 cycles. A tag from a template-switch adaptor with 12 random nucleotides marked each cDNA molecule. TCRdb itself ran the 5' RACE reads through MiXCR, one entry per CDR3 protein. This sample has about a million distinct CDR3 sequences; roughly 47% occur once, and the top ten carry around 21%. The sample was blood. The receptor's source is an older woman in good health. The rearrangement uses TRBV4-2 and TRBJ1-1, with D perhaps matching TRBD1 (5 bases). The DNA of the CDR3 is TGTGCCAGCAGAACCACGGGGCTTGAAGCTTTCTTT. As protein: CASRTTGLEAFF.